The 8 T cell receptor beta chains given below trace back to one sample, sequenced in a study of blood T cell repertoires in COVID-19. The repertoire was sequenced with immunoSEQ multiplex PCR; TCRdb's copy has only in-frame clones and lacks some. The profile covers 200,000 to 300,000 clones, with about 80% appearing a single time and more than 9.5% taken by the ten largest. The sample taken for sequencing was peripheral blood. These receptors were obtained from a woman of 80 years or more with acute or convalescent COVID-19.

This clone was picked up one time. J is TRBJ1-1 and V is TRBV28, with 7 bases fitting TRBD1. Trimming took 6 bases from V and 0 from J; bases not matched to a gene: 10. This CDR3 has 16 amino acids. Germline V gives CDR1 MDHEN, CDR2 SYDVKM. The CDR3 loop reads CASRRGTAPLNTEAFF. Written as DNA, the CDR3 is TGTGCCAGCAGGCGCGGGACAGCTCCCCTGAACACTGAAGCTTTCTTT.

The rearrangement uses TRBV5-1 and TRBJ2-2; D gene unclear. The CDR3 is 14 amino acids. Germline CDR1 and CDR2: SGHRS and YFSETQ. Trimming removed 5 bases at V and 5 bases at J, with 13 bases between. The CDR3 loop reads CASRLGPKTGELFF. The CDR3, as DNA: TGCGCCAGCAGGCTTGGGCCCAAAACCGGGGAGCTGTTTTTT.

The chain employs TRBV28 and TRBJ1-2, with D tentatively TRBD1 (6 bases). Germline V gene data show CDR1 as MDHEN and CDR2 as SYDVKM. The V end lost 5 bases, the J end lost 8 bases, and 15 bases lay between the germline ends. This CDR3 spans 13 amino acids. DNA for the CDR3: TGTGCCAGCAGTGCCGGGGACATCCAGGGCTACACCTTC. Amino acid sequence: CASSAGDIQGYTF.

The sample holds a few counts of this clone. V is TRBV5-1 and J is TRBJ2-7; 12 bases map to TRBD1. There are 15 residues in the CDR3. V was clipped by 0 bases and J by 5 bases; unmatched bases: 3. Germline CDR1 SGHRS, CDR2 YFSETQ. The CDR3: CASSLEGQGAHEQYF. Here the CDR3 DNA reads TGCGCCAGCAGCTTGGAGGGACAGGGGGCCCACGAGCAGTACTTC.

The rearrangement uses TRBV5-1 and TRBJ1-2, with 8 bases aligning to TRBD1. The length of the CDR3 is 14 residues. J gave up 8 bases and V 1 base, and 7 bases lay outside the gene matches. CDR1 and CDR2 (germline): SGHRS, YFSETQ. The CDR3 is CASSLSQGAGGYTF. CDR3 DNA: TGCGCCAGCAGCTTGTCCCAGGGGGCAGGAGGCTACACCTTC.

This clone has just one count. The chain is built from TRBV29-1 and TRBJ2-5; maybe TRBD1 (6 bases). Trimming took 6 bases from V and 4 from J, leaving 12 bases between them. The germline CDR1 and CDR2 sequences are SQVTM and ANQGSEA. The CDR3 consists of 12 residues. CDR3 in DNA: TGCAGCGTAGCAACAGGGTCAGAGACCCAGTACTTC. This encodes CSVATGSETQYF.

The gene calls are TRBV5-4 and TRBJ2-1; 11 bases match TRBD1. This CDR3 has 16 amino acids. CDR1 and CDR2 from the germline V gene are SGHNT and YYREEE (reference sequence). Unmatched junction bases numbered 5, after V lost 2 bases and J lost 4 bases. The CDR3 coding sequence is TGTGCCAGCAGCTTCTCCCGGGACAGGGGGTACAATGAGCAGTTCTTC. As protein: CASSFSRDRGYNEQFF.

This chain joins TRBV3-1 (or the pseudogene TRBV3-2) and TRBJ1-6; the match to TRBD1 covers 9 bases. With 2 bases clipped from V and 2 bases from J, the junction kept 7 bases outside the gene matches. The germline CDR1 and CDR2 sequences are LGHDT and YNNKEL (reference sequence). This CDR3 comprises 18 residues. CDR3 DNA sequence: TGTGCCAGCAGCCAACTCCCGGGACAGGGAACCTATAATTCACCCCTCCACTTT. This codes for CASSQLPGQGTYNSPLHF.